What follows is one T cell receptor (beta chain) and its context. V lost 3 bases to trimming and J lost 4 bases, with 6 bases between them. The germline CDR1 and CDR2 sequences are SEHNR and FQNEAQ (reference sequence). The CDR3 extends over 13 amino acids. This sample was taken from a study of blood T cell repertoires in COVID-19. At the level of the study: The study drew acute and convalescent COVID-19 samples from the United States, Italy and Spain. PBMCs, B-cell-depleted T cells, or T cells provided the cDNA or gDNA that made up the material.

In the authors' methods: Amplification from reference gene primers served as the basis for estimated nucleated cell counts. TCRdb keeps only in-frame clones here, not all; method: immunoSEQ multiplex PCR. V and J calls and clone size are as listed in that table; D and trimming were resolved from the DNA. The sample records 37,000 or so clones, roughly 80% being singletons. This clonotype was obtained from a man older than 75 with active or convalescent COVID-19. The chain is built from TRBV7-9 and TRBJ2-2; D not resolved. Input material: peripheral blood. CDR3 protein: CASSFLVTGELFF. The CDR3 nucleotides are TGTGCCAGCAGCTTTCTCGTCACCGGGGAGCTGTTTTTT.